This is a list of T cell receptor beta chains from one sample in a study of identical twins. A single record per CDR3 protein comes from TCRdb applying MiXCR to the 5' RACE reads. The data show more than 600,000 distinct CDR3 sequences, about 20% seen once. These same records also appear under a second study, on T cells expressing NK-cell markers.

Specimen: PBMCs. The receptors stem from a woman younger than 30 in good health. Each CDR3 is given with its conserved first and last residue. A D gene is named only where the DNA matches it firmly.

TRBV12-3/TRBV12-4	14	TRBJ1-5	NA	CASSQGVSNQPQHF
TRBV11-2	14	TRBJ2-2	NA	CASSARPTAGELFF
TRBV18	13	TRBJ2-4	TRBD1	CASSPDRGNIQYF
TRBV20-1	15	TRBJ1-5	TRBD1	CSARDRGQGWQPQHF
TRBV29-1	14	TRBJ1-1	NA	CSVKGMRVNTEAFF
TRBV6-5	13	TRBJ2-1	TRBD2	CASSYYLGGEQFF
TRBV20-1	13	TRBJ2-1	NA	CSAPGNSYNEQFF
TRBV20-1	14	TRBJ2-1	TRBD1	CSAGDRDTYNEQFF
TRBV4-3	18	TRBJ1-2	NA	CASSPRSGSYPSYYGYTF
TRBV7-3	13	TRBJ2-3	NA	CASSFRSLDTQYF
TRBV27	14	TRBJ2-7	NA	CASSLKGSSYEQYF
TRBV5-1	17	TRBJ2-1	TRBD2	CASSFGLAGGPGNEQFF
TRBV24-1	14	TRBJ2-1	TRBD2	CATSDPTSADEQFF
TRBV9	14	TRBJ1-2	TRBD1	CASRTGGADYGYTF
TRBV3-1	15	TRBJ2-5	NA	CASSQDRAGLETQYF
TRBV20-1	14	TRBJ2-7	NA	CSARTKARSIEQYF
TRBV6-5	18	TRBJ2-3	TRBD1	CASSFSNPRDSYTDTQYF
TRBV12-3/TRBV12-4	14	TRBJ2-3	TRBD2	CASSLGGGSVVQYF
TRBV12-3/TRBV12-4	16	TRBJ2-1	TRBD2	CASSAPGLAGRNEQFF
TRBV30	11	TRBJ2-2	NA	CAWSDTGELFF
TRBV9	15	TRBJ2-3	TRBD2	CASSVWRGGKDTQYF
TRBV10-3	13	TRBJ1-4	NA	CAISESAEEKLFF
TRBV7-6	14	TRBJ1-4	TRBD1	CASSLTGDFEKLFF
TRBV20-1	16	TRBJ2-3	NA	CSARDVTGRRTDTQYF
TRBV24-1	16	TRBJ2-1	TRBD2	CATSDTSAGAYNEQFF
TRBV2	12	TRBJ2-1	NA	CASSEEGLEQFF
TRBV5-1	13	TRBJ2-1	NA	CASRPPGKNEQFF
TRBV6-1	13	TRBJ2-7	NA	CASSETGQYEQYF
TRBV10-3	13	TRBJ1-1	NA	CAARSQGSDEAFF
TRBV20-1	12	TRBJ1-4	NA	CSAQGPNEKLFF
TRBV10-3	15	TRBJ2-2	TRBD1	CAISRGTANTGELFF
TRBV3-1	13	TRBJ1-1	NA	CASSQDYWAEAFF
TRBV5-6	16	TRBJ2-1	NA	CASSSQDLSSYNEQFF
TRBV12-3/TRBV12-4	14	TRBJ2-3	NA	CAVGGPARTDTQYF
TRBV7-9	14	TRBJ1-1	TRBD1	CASSREGADTEAFF
TRBV20-1	15	TRBJ2-7	TRBD2	CSARDRAGVRYEQYF
TRBV6-1	14	TRBJ1-2	NA	CASSEPGHHRGYTF
TRBV20-1	13	TRBJ2-7	NA	CSAMSGHPGEQYF
TRBV4-2	14	TRBJ1-2	NA	CASSQEGRDYGYTF